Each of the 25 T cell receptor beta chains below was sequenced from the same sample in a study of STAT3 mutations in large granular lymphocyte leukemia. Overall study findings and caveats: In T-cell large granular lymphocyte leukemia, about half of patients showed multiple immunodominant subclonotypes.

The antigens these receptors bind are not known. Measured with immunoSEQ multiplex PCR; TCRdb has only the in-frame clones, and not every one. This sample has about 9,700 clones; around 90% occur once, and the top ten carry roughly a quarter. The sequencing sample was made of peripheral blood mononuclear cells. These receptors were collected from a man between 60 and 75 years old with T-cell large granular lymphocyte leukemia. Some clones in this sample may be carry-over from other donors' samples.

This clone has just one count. The CDR3 region is CATSRGSDTQYF. CDR3 nucleotide sequence: TGTGCCACCAGCAGGGGGTCAGATACGCAGTATTTT. The gene calls are TRBV15 and TRBJ2-3; D unresolved. Trimming shortened V by 3 bases and J by 4 bases, and 5 bases separated the two germline ends. Germline V gene data show CDR1 as LNHNV and CDR2 as YYDKDF (reference sequence). This CDR3 spans 12 amino acids.

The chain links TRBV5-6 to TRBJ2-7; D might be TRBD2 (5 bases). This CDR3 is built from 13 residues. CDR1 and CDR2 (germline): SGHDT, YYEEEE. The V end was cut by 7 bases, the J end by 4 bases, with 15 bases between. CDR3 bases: TGTGCCAGCTCCTCTGTTCCGGGGTACGAGCAGTACTTC. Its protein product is CASSSVPGYEQYF.

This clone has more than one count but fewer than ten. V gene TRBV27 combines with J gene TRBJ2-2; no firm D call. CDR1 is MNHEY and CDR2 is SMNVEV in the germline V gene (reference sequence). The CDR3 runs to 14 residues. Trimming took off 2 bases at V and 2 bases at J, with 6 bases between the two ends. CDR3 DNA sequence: TGTGCCAGCAGTTTAATTACTAACACCGGGGAGCTGTTTTTT. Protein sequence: CASSLITNTGELFF.

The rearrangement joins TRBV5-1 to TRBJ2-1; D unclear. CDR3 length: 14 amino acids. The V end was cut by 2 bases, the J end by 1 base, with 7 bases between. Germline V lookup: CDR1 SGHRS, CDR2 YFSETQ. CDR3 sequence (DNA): TGCGCCAGCAGCTTCGGGCTTTCCTACAATGAGCAGTTCTTC. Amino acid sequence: CASSFGLSYNEQFF.

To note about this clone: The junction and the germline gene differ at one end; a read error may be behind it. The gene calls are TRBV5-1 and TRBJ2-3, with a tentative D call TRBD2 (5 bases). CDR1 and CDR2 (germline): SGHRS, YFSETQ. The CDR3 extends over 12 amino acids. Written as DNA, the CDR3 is TGCGCCAGCAGCCCCCGCTCTAGCCCCAAGGATTTT. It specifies CASSPRSSPKDF.

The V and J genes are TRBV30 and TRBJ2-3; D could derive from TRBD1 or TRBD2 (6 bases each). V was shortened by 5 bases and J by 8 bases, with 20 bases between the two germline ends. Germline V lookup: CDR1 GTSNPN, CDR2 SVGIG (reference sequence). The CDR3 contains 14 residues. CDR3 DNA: TGTGCCTGGGGGGGGCGCGGGGATCGTGGTACGCAGTATTTT. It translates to CAWGGRGDRGTQYF. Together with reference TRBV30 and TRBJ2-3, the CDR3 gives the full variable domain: SQTIHQWPATLVQPVGSPLSLECTVEGTSNPNLYWYRQAAGRGLQLLFYSVGIGQISSEVPQNLSASRPQDRQFILSSKKLLLSDSGFYLCAWGGRGDRGTQYFGPGTRLTVL.

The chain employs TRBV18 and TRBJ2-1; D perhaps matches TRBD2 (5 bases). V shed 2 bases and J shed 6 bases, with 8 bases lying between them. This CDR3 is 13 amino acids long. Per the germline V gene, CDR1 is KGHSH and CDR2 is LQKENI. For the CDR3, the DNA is TGTGCCAGCTCACCATCGGGATTCAATGAGCAGTTCTTC. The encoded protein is CASSPSGFNEQFF.

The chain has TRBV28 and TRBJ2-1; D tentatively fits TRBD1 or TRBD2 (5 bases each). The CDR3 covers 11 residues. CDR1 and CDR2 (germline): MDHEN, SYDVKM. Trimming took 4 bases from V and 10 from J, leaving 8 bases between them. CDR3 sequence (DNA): TGTGCCAGCAGTTGGGGGATCGAGCAGTTCTTC. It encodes CASSWGIEQFF.

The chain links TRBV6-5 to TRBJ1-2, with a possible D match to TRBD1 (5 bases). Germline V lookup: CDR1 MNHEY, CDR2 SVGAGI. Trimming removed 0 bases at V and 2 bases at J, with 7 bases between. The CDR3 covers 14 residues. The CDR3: CASSYSHRNYGYTF. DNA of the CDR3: TGTGCCAGCAGTTACTCGCACAGGAACTATGGCTACACCTTC.

CDR3 nucleotide sequence: TGTGCCAGCAGTGCTCACCGGGGGGACACTGAAGCTTTCTTT. This encodes CASSAHRGDTEAFF. The J gene is TRBJ1-1, the V gene TRBV25-1; D might be TRBD1 (5 bases). The CDR3 totals 14 residues. In germline, CDR1 is MGHDK, CDR2 SYGVNS. V was trimmed by 4 bases and J by 3 bases, leaving 12 bases between them.

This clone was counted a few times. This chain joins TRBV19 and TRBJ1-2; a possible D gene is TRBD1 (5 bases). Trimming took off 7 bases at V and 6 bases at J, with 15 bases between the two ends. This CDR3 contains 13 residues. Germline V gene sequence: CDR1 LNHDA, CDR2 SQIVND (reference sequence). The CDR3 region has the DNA TGTGCCAGTACGGGCAGGGTGGGCCATGGCTACACCTTC. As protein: CASTGRVGHGYTF.

The CDR3 is CASRSRQGPKSYEQYF. The CDR3 DNA follows: TGTGCCAGCAGGTCTCGACAGGGCCCAAAGTCCTACGAGCAGTACTTC. The chain carries TRBV28 and TRBJ2-7, with 7 bases aligning to TRBD1. Germline values: CDR1 MDHEN, CDR2 SYDVKM. The ends lost 6 bases at V and 1 base at J; junction bases unmatched: 12. The CDR3 sequence is 16 residues long.

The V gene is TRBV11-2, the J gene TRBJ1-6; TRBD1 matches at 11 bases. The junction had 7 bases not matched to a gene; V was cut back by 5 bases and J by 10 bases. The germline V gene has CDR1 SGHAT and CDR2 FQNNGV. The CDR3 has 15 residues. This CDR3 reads CASSRTGQGGSPLHF. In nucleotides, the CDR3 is TGTGCCAGCAGCCGCACGGGACAGGGGGGATCACCCCTCCACTTT.

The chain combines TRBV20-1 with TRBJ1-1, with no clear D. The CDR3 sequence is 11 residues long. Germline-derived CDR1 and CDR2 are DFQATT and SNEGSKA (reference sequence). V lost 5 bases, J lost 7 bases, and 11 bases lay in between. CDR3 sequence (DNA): TGCAGTGCTCGGTACCGAGATGAAGCTTTCTTT. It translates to CSARYRDEAFF.

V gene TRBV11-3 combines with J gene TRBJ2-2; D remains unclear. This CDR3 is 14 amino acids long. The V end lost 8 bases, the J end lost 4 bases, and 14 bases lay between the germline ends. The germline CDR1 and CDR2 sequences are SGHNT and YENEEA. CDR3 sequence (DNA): TGTGCCAGCTCAAGGGCAGAGATCACCGGGGAGCTGTTTTTT. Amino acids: CASSRAEITGELFF.

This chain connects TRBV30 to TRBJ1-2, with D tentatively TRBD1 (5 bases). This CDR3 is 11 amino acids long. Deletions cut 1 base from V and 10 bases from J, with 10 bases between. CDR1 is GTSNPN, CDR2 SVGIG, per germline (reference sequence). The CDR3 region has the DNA TGTGCCTGGAGTGATCGGGGCTCCTACACCTTC. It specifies CAWSDRGSYTF. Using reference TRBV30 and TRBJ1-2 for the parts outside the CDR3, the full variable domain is SQTIHQWPATLVQPVGSPLSLECTVEGTSNPNLYWYRQAAGRGLQLLFYSVGIGQISSEVPQNLSASRPQDRQFILSSKKLLLSDSGFYLCAWSDRGSYTFGSGTRLTVV.

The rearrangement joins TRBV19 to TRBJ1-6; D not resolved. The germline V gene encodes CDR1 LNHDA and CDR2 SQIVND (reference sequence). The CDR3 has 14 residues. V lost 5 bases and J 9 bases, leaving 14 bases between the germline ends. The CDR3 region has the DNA TGTGCCAGTAGTCCAAGGACGGTGGGTTCACCCCTCCACTTT. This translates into CASSPRTVGSPLHF.

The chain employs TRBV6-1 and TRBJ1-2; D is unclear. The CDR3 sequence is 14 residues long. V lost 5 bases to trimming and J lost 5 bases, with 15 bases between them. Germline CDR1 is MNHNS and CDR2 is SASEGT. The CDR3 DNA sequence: TGTGCCAGCAGTTCGTCTCGAGAGTATTATGGCTACACCTTC. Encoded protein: CASSSSREYYGYTF.

The DNA of the CDR3 is TGTGCCAGCAGCTTAGCGCCGGGTAGTAACTATGGCTACACCTTC. It yields the protein CASSLAPGSNYGYTF. The rearrangement links TRBV7-9 to TRBJ1-2, with D uncertain. There are 15 residues in the CDR3. Trimming took 0 bases from V and 1 from J, leaving 9 bases between them. Germline assignment: CDR1 SEHNR and CDR2 FQNEAQ (reference sequence).

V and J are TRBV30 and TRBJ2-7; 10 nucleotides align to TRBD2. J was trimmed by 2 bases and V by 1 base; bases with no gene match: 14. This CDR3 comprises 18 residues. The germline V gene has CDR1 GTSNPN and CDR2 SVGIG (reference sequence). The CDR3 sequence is CAWSGGSGRAGLTYEQYF. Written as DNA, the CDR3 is TGTGCCTGGAGTGGGGGGAGCGGGAGGGCCGGGTTGACCTACGAGCAGTACTTC.

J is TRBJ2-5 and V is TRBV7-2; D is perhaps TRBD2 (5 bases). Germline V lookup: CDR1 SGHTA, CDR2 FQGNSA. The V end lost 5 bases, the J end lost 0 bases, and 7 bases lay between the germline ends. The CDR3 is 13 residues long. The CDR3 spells CASSKRNQETQYF. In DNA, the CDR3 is TGTGCCAGCAGCAAGCGGAACCAAGAGACCCAGTACTTC.

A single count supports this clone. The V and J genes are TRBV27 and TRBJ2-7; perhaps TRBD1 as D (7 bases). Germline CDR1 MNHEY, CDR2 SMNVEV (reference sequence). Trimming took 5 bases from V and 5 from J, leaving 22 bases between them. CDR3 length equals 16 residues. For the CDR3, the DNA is TGTGCCAGCAGTCCCGGAGGGGGCAGGGACGACCACGAGCAGTACTTC. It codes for CASSPGGGRDDHEQYF.

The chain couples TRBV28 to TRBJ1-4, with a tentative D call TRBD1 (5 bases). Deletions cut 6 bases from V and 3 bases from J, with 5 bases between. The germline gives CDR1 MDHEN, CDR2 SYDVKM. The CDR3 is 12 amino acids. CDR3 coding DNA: TGTGCCAGCAGGACAGCTAATGAAAAACTGTTTTTT. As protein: CASRTANEKLFF.

CDR3 sequence (DNA): TGTGCCAGCTCAACCTCCCAGGGTGGAGGTGGCTATGGCTACACCTTC. This sequence encodes CASSTSQGGGGYGYTF. The chain is built from TRBV18 and TRBJ1-2; D may be TRBD1 (5 bases). Germline assignment: CDR1 KGHSH and CDR2 LQKENI. Trimming left V 5 bases short and J 4 bases short, with 20 bases between. The CDR3 loop spans 16 amino acids.

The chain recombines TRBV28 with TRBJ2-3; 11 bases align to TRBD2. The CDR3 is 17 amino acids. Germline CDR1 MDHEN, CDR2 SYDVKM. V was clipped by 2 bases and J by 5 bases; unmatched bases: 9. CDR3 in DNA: TGTGCCAGCAGTTTAATGTCTAGCGGGAGGCCCGGAGATACGCAGTATTTT. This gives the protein CASSLMSSGRPGDTQYF.